This record covers a single T cell receptor beta chain. The data are from a study of blood T cell repertoires in COVID-19. CDR3 size: 13 residues. Germline trimming cut 5 bases from V and 4 bases from J; bases unmatched to any gene: 4. Germline-derived CDR1 and CDR2 are SGHNT and YYREEE (reference sequence). Source study methods: Cell counts per sample came from amplifying reference gene primers. Profiled with immunoSEQ multiplex PCR; TCRdb holds only in-frame clones, not every one. That table gives V, J and clone size, and the DNA gave D and trimming. The sample holds nearly 350,000 clones, more than 75% seen once.

The specimen was peripheral blood. The J gene is TRBJ1-2, the V gene TRBV5-4; TRBD1 agrees at 8 bases. The clonotype originates from a woman in her fifties or sixties with COVID-19, enrolled during active disease. CDR3 nucleotide sequence: TGTGCCAGCAGTTCTGGACAGGGCTATGGCTACACCTTC. Protein sequence: CASSSGQGYGYTF.